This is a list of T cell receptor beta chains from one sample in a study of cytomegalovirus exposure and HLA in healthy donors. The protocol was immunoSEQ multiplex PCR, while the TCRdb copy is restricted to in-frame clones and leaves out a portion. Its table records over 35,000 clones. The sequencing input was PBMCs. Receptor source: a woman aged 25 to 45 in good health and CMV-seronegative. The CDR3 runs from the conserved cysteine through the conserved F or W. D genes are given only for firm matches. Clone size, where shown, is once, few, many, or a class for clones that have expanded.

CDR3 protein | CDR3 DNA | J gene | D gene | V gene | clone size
CASGVTGNEYF | TGTGCCTCCGGCGTTACAGGGAACGAGTACTTC | TRBJ2-7 | - | TRBV28 | -
CASSLSGVTEAFF | TGCGCCAGCAGCTTGTCAGGGGTCACTGAAGCTTTCTTT | TRBJ1-1 | - | TRBV5-1 | -
CASSSTGQAYDSYGYTF | TGCGCCAGCAGCTCAACGGGACAGGCCTATGATTCCTATGGCTACACCTTC | TRBJ1-2 | TRBD1 | TRBV5-1 | -
CASSDETLGEVDTGELFF | TGTGCCAGCAGTGATGAGACCTTAGGAGAAGTCGACACCGGGGAGCTGTTTTTT | TRBJ2-2 | - | TRBV16 | -
CAWSTGWYEQYF | TGTGCCTGGAGTACAGGCTGGTACGAGCAGTACTTC | TRBJ2-7 | - | TRBV30 | -
CASRHERTEALYGYTF | TGTGCCAGCAGGCACGAACGGACAGAAGCCCTATATGGCTACACCTTC | TRBJ1-2 | - | TRBV5-6 | -
CASSLMVAASSYNEQFF | TGTGCCAGCAGTTTAATGGTAGCGGCAAGCTCCTACAATGAGCAGTTCTTC | TRBJ2-1 | - | TRBV28 | -
CAMTITPGHGEAFF | TGTGCCATGACCATAACTCCGGGACATGGTGAAGCTTTCTTT | TRBJ1-1 | - | TRBV19 | -
CASSSLAGEGDLEQYF | TGCGCCAGCAGCTCACTAGCGGGAGAGGGGGACCTCGAGCAGTACTTC | TRBJ2-7 | TRBD2 | TRBV5-1 | -
CASSYRGQGSYGYTF | TGTGCCAGCAGTTACAGGGGACAGGGCTCCTATGGCTACACCTTC | TRBJ1-2 | TRBD1 | TRBV6-5 | -
CASRLETSPSGELFF | TGTGCCAGCAGGTTGGAGACGAGCCCTTCCGGGGAGCTGTTTTTT | TRBJ2-2 | - | TRBV2 | -
CSVDVRRAFF | TGCAGCGTTGATGTCCGGAGAGCTTTCTTT | TRBJ1-1 | - | TRBV29-1 | -
CASSSGQGTDTQYF | TGTGCCAGCAGTTCGGGACAGGGAACAGATACGCAGTATTTT | TRBJ2-3 | TRBD1 | TRBV28 | -
CASSMSGTRTDTQYF | TGTGCCAGTAGTATGAGCGGAACCCGCACAGATACGCAGTATTTT | TRBJ2-3 | - | TRBV19 | -
CASSATGVNTEAFF | TGTGCCAGCAGCGCGACAGGGGTGAACACTGAAGCTTTCTTT | TRBJ1-1 | TRBD1 | TRBV7-9 | -
CASSLETPPRGYTF | TGCGCCAGCAGCTTGGAAACTCCCCCTAGGGGCTACACCTTC | TRBJ1-2 | - | TRBV5-1 | -
CSVDLGQGHTGELFF | TGCAGCGTTGATCTGGGGCAGGGGCACACCGGGGAGCTGTTTTTT | TRBJ2-2 | - | TRBV29-1 | -
CASSPKGGQGLSYEQYF | TGTGCCAGCAGTCCTAAAGGGGGACAGGGTCTTTCCTACGAGCAGTACTTC | TRBJ2-7 | TRBD1 | TRBV27 | -
CASSDAAGSGNEQFF | TGTGCCAGCAGTGACGCCGCGGGGAGCGGCAATGAGCAGTTCTTC | TRBJ2-1 | - | TRBV6-4 | medium-sized
CASSAGTLEKLFF | TGTGCCAGCAGCGCCGGGACTCTTGAAAAACTGTTTTTT | TRBJ1-4 | - | TRBV9 | -
CSVSPRREAFF | TGCAGTGTTAGCCCCCGCAGAGAAGCTTTCTTT | TRBJ1-1 | - | TRBV20-1 | -
CASNPTSGTYEQYF | TGTGCCAGCAATCCGACTAGCGGGACCTACGAGCAGTACTTC | TRBJ2-7 | TRBD2 | TRBV2 | -
CASGQLLTGNTIYF | TGTGCTAGTGGTCAGTTGTTAACTGGAAACACCATATATTTT | TRBJ1-3 | - | TRBV12-5 | -
CASSQEPSGVWNTEAFF | TGTGCCAGCAGCCAAGAGCCAAGTGGAGTGTGGAACACTGAAGCTTTCTTT | TRBJ1-1 | - | TRBV4-2 | -
CASSLGQIPGFSVNGYTF | TGCGCCAGCAGCTTGGGACAGATCCCTGGGTTCAGTGTGAATGGCTACACCTTC | TRBJ1-2 | - | TRBV5-1 | -
CASSSRDRALDTQYF | TGTGCCAGCAGCTCTAGAGACAGGGCTCTAGATACGCAGTATTTT | TRBJ2-3 | TRBD1 | TRBV7-3 | -
CASSRSTGHSGNTIYF | TGTGCCAGCTCACGATCGACGGGTCACTCTGGAAACACCATATATTTT | TRBJ1-3 | - | TRBV18 | -
CASSQDPDRGLSTYEQYF | TGTGCCAGCAGCCAAGATCCCGACAGGGGGCTATCTACCTACGAGCAGTACTTC | TRBJ2-7 | TRBD1 | TRBV4-2 | -
CASSPPRGAGGEQYF | TGTGCCAGCTCACCACCAAGGGGCGCAGGGGGCGAGCAGTACTTC | TRBJ2-7 | TRBD1 | TRBV18 | -
CASSGRKRGYTEAFF | TGTGCCAGCAGCGGACGAAAAAGAGGGTACACTGAAGCTTTCTTT | TRBJ1-1 | - | TRBV5-6 | -
CASSQDRPGSGNTIYF | TGCGCCAGCAGCCAAGACCGTCCAGGGTCTGGAAACACCATATATTTT | TRBJ1-3 | - | TRBV4-1 | -
CARTEGSSDNEQFF | TGTGCTCGGACGGAGGGGAGCTCCGACAATGAGCAGTTCTTC | TRBJ2-1 | - | TRBV30 | -
CASSQVGTGLSGANVLTF | TGTGCCAGCAGCCAAGTAGGGACAGGGCTCTCTGGGGCCAACGTCCTGACTTTC | TRBJ2-6 | TRBD1 | TRBV4-2 | -
CASRSRGMVEQYF | TGTGCCAGCAGATCCAGGGGGATGGTCGAGCAGTACTTC | TRBJ2-7 | TRBD1 | TRBV27 | -
CASSPLVFARAAASYGYTF | TGTGCCAGCTCACCGTTGGTGTTTGCCAGGGCGGCGGCTAGCTATGGCTACACCTTC | TRBJ1-2 | - | TRBV18 | -
CASTRSGTSSYEQYF | TGTGCCAGCACCCGTAGCGGAACAAGCTCCTACGAGCAGTACTTC | TRBJ2-7 | - | TRBV6-5 | -
CASSLFSGGEKLFF | TGTGCCAGCAGTTTATTTTCCGGGGGGGAAAAACTGTTTTTT | TRBJ1-4 | - | TRBV27 | -
CAINSPIYSNYGYTF | TGTGCCATCAACAGCCCCATTTACTCTAACTATGGCTACACCTTC | TRBJ1-2 | - | TRBV10-3 | -
CAISGGDMSYEQYF | TGTGCCATCAGTGGGGGGGATATGTCCTACGAGCAGTACTTC | TRBJ2-7 | - | TRBV10-3 | -
CASSPEGVGNQPQHF | TGTGCCAGCTCACCAGAAGGGGTAGGCAATCAGCCCCAGCATTTT | TRBJ1-5 | - | TRBV18 | -
CASSLVSEKLFF | TGTGCCAGCAGCTTAGTTAGTGAAAAACTGTTTTTT | TRBJ1-4 | - | TRBV7-9 | -
CASSEPRGLREQYF | TGTGCCAGCAGTGAACCTAGAGGGCTCAGGGAGCAGTACTTC | TRBJ2-7 | - | TRBV25-1 | -
CASSPETGLAYEQYF | TGTGCCAGTAGTCCCGAGACAGGGCTCGCCTACGAGCAGTACTTC | TRBJ2-7 | TRBD1 | TRBV19 | -
CASSYFEGEETQYF | TGTGCCAGCAGTTATTTCGAGGGGGAAGAGACCCAGTACTTC | TRBJ2-5 | - | TRBV6-5 | -
CASKALYNEQFF | TGTGCCAGCAAAGCCCTATACAATGAGCAGTTCTTC | TRBJ2-1 | - | TRBV5-6 | -
CACVPGQRYGYTF | TGTGCCTGCGTACCGGGACAGCGCTATGGCTACACCTTC | TRBJ1-2 | TRBD1 | TRBV30 | -
CASSQTEGIEAFF | TGCGCCAGCAGCCAGACGGAGGGGATTGAAGCTTTCTTT | TRBJ1-1 | - | TRBV5-1 | -
CASRLRDRGYGYTF | TGTGCCAGCAGGCTCCGGGACAGGGGCTATGGCTACACCTTC | TRBJ1-2 | TRBD1 | TRBV2 | -
CASYRVGYGYTF | TGTGCCAGCTACAGGGTGGGCTATGGCTACACCTTC | TRBJ1-2 | - | TRBV2 | -
CASSLTSANEQFF | TGTGCCAGTAGTCTCACTAGCGCTAATGAGCAGTTCTTC | TRBJ2-1 | TRBD2 | TRBV19 | -